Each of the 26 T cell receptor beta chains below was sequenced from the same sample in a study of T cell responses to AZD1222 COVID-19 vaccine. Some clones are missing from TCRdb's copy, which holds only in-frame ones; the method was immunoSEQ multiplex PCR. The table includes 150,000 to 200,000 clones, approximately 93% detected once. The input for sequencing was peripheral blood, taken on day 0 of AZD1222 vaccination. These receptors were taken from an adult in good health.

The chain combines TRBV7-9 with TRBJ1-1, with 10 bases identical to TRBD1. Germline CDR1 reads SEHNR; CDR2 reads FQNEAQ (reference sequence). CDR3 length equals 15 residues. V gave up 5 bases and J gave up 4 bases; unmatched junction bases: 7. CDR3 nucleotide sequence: TGTGCCAGCAGCCCTCGGACAGGGGGGGGCACTGAAGCTTTCTTT. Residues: CASSPRTGGGTEAFF. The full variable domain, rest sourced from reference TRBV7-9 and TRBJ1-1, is DTGVSQNPRHKITKRGQNVTFRCDPISEHNRLYWYRQTLGQGPEFLTYFQNEAQLEKSRLLSDRFSAERPKGSFSTLEIQRTEQGDSAMYLCASSPRTGGGTEAFFGQGTRLTVV.

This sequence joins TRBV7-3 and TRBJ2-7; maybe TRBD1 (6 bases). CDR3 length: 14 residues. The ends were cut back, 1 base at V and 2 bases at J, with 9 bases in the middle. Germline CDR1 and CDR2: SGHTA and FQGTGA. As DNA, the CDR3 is TGTGCCAGCAGCTTAAATCCAGGGGCCTACGAGCAGTACTTC. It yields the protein CASSLNPGAYEQYF. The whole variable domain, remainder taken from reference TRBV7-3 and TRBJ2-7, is GAGVSQTPSNKVTEKGKYVELRCDPISGHTALYWYRQSLGQGPEFLIYFQGTGAADDSGLPNDRFFAVRPEGSVSTLKIQRTERGDSAVYLCASSLNPGAYEQYFGPGTRLTVT.

CDR3 bases: TGTGCCAGCAGTTACTCGGGACTCCGCACAGATACGCAGTATTTT. It codes for CASSYSGLRTDTQYF. The genes are TRBV6-5 and TRBJ2-3; TRBD2 is a possible D gene (6 bases). The germline CDR1 and CDR2 sequences are MNHEY and SVGAGI. V gave up 0 bases and J gave up 1 base, with 8 bases separating them. The CDR3 contains 15 residues.

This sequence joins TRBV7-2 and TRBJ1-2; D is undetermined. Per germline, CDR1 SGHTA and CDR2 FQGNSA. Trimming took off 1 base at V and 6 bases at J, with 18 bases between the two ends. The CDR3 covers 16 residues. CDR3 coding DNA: TGTGCCAGCAGCTTAGAGGTGGTGGGTATAGGTGATGGCTACACCTTC. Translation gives CASSLEVVGIGDGYTF.

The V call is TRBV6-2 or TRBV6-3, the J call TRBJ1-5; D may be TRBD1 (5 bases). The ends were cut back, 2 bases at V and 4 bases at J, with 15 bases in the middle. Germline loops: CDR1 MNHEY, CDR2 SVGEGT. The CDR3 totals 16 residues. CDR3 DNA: TGTGCCAGCAGTTACCCCCCCGGGACCTTAAATCAGCCCCAGCATTTT. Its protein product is CASSYPPGTLNQPQHF.

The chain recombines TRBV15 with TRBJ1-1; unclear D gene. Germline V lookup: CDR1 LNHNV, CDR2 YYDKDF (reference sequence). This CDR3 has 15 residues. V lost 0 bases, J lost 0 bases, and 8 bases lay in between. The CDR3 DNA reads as TGTGCCACCAGCAGAGATGGAACAGTGAACACTGAAGCTTTCTTT. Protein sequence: CATSRDGTVNTEAFF. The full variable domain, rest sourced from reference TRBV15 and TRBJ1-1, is DAMVIQNPRYQVTQFGKPVTLSCSQTLNHNVMYWYQQKSSQAPKLLFHYYDKDFNNEADTPDNFQSRRPNTSFCFLDIRSPGLGDTAMYLCATSRDGTVNTEAFFGQGTRLTVV.

The CDR3 protein is CASSYRKGANYGYTF. CDR3 nucleotide sequence: TGTGCCAGCAGTTATCGCAAGGGTGCGAACTATGGCTACACCTTC. The V and J genes are TRBV6-2 or TRBV6-3 and TRBJ1-2; D is ambiguous. CDR1 is MNHEY, CDR2 SVGEGT, per germline. This CDR3 has 15 amino acids. Trimming took off 3 bases at V and 2 bases at J, with 13 bases between the two ends.

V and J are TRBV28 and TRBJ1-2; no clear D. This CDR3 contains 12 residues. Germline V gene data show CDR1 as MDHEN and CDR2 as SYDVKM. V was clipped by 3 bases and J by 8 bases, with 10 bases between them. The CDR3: CASSFQSWGYTF. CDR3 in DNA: TGTGCCAGCAGTTTTCAATCTTGGGGCTACACCTTC.

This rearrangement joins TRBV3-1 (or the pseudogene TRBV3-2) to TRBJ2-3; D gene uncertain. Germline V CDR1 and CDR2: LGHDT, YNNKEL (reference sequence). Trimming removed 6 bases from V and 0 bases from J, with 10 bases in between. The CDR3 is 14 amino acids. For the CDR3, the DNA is TGTGCCAGCAGGGACGTGGGGAGCACAGATACGCAGTATTTT. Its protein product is CASRDVGSTDTQYF.

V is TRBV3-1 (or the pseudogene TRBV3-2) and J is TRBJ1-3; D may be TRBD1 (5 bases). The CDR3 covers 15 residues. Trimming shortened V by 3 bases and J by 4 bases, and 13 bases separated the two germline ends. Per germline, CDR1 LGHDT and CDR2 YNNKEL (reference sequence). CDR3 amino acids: CASSQGNSGGNTIYF. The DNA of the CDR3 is TGTGCCAGCAGCCAGGGCAACTCAGGGGGAAACACCATATATTTT.

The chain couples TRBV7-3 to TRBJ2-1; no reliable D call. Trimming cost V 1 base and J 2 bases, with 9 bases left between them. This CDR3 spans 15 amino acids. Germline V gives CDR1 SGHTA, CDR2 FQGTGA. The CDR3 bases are TGTGCCAGCAGCTTAATGGATTCCCCCTACAATGAGCAGTTCTTC. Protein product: CASSLMDSPYNEQFF.

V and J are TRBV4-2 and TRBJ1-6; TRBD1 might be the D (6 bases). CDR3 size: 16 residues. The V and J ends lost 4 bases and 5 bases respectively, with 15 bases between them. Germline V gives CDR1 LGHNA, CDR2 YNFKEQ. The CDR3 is CASSLGGGQNNSPLHF. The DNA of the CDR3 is TGTGCCAGCAGCCTAGGGGGAGGGCAGAATAATTCACCCCTCCACTTT.

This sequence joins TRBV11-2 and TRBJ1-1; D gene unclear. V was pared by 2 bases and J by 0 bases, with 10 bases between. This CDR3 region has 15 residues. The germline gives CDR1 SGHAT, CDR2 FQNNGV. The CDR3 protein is CASSLNGHLNTEAFF. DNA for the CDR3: TGTGCCAGCAGCTTAAATGGTCACCTGAACACTGAAGCTTTCTTT. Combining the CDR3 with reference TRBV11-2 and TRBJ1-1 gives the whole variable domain EAGVAQSPRYKIIEKRQSVAFWCNPISGHATLYWYQQILGQGPKLLIQFQNNGVVDDSQLPKDRFSAERLKGVDSTLKIQPAKLEDSAVYLCASSLNGHLNTEAFFGQGTRLTVV.

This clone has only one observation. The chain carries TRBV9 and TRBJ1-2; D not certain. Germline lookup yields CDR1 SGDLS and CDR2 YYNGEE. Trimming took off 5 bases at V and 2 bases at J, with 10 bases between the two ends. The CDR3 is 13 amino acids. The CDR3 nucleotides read TGTGCCAGCAGTCGAGACGAGAACTATGGCTACACCTTC. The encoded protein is CASSRDENYGYTF. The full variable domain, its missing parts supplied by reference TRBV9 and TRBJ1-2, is DSGVTQTPKHLITATGQRVTLRCSPRSGDLSVYWYQQSLDQGLQFLIQYYNGEERAKGNILERFSAQQFPDLHSELNLSSLELGDSALYFCASSRDENYGYTFGSGTRLTVV.

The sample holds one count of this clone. CDR3 amino acids: CASSSGEGLADNEQFF. The CDR3 nucleotides are TGCGCCAGCAGTTCTGGGGAGGGACTAGCGGACAATGAGCAGTTCTTC. This chain connects TRBV5-1 to TRBJ2-1, with TRBD2 matching over 11 bases. Germline values: CDR1 SGHRS, CDR2 YFSETQ. V was pared by 5 bases and J by 5 bases, with 9 bases of the junction left unmatched. The CDR3 is 16 residues long. The complete variable domain, with remaining parts taken from reference TRBV5-1 and TRBJ2-1, reads KAGVTQTPRYLIKTRGQQVTLSCSPISGHRSVSWYQQTPGQGLQFLFEYFSETQRNKGNFPGRFSGRQFSNSRSEMNVSTLELGDSALYLCASSSGEGLADNEQFFGPGTRLTVL.

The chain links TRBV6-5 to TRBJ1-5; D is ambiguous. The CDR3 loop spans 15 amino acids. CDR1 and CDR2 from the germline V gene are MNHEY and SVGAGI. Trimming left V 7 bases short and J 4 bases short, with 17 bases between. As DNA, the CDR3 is TGTGCCAGCACCAAAGGGCAGGTCCGAAATCAGCCCCAGCATTTT. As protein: CASTKGQVRNQPQHF.

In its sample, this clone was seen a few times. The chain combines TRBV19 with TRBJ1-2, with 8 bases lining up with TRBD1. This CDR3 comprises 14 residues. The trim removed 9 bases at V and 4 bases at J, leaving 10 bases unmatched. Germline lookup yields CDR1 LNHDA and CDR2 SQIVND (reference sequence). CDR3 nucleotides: TGTGCCAGCAGTCAGGGGGCGGGACGCTATGGCTACACCTTC. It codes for CASSQGAGRYGYTF.

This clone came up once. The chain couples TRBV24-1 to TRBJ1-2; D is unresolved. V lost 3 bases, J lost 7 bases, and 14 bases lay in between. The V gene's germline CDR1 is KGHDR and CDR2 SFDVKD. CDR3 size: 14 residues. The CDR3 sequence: CATSDGPSVFGYTF. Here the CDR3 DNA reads TGTGCCACCAGTGATGGCCCTTCGGTGTTTGGCTACACCTTC.

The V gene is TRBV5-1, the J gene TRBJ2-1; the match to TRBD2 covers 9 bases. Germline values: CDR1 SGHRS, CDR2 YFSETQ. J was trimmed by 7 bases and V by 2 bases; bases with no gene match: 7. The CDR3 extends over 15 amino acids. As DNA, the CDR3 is TGCGCCAGCAGCTTTTCGCTAGCGGGGTCTAATGAGCAGTTCTTC. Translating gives CASSFSLAGSNEQFF.

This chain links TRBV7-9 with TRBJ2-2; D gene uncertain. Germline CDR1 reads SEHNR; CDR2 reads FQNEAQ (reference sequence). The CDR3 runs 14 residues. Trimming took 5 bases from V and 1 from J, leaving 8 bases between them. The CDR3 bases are TGTGCCAGCAGCCCGAAACAGAACACCGGGGAGCTGTTTTTT. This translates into CASSPKQNTGELFF.

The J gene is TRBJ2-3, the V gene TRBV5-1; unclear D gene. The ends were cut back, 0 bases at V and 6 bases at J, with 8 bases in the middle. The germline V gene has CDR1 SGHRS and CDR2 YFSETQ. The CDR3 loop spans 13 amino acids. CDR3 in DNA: TGCGCCAGCAGCTTGGATTTCGGGGATACGCAGTATTTT. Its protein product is CASSLDFGDTQYF.

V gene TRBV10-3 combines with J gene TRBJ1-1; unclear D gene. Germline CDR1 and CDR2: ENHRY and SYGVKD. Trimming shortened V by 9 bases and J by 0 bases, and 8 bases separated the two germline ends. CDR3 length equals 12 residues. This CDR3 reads CAISQMNTEAFF. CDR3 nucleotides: TGTGCCATTTCTCAGATGAACACTGAAGCTTTCTTT.

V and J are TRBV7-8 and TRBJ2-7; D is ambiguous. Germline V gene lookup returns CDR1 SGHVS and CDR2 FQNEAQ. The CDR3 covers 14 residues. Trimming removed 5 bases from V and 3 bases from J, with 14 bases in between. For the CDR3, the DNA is TGTGCCAGCAGCCGGACGCAACCAGGCTACGAGCAGTACTTC. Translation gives CASSRTQPGYEQYF.

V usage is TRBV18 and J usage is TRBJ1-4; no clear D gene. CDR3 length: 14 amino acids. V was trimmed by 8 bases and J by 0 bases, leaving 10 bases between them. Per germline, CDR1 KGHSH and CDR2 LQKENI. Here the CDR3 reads CASQEGATNEKLFF. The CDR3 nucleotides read TGTGCCAGCCAGGAGGGTGCAACTAATGAAAAACTGTTTTTT.

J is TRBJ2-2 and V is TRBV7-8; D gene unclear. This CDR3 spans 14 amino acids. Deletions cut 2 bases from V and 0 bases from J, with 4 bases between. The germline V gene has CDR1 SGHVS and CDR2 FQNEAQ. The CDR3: CASSLNPNTGELFF. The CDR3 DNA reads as TGTGCCAGCAGCTTAAATCCGAACACCGGGGAGCTGTTTTTT. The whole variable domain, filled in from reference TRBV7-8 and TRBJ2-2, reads GAGVSQSPRYKVAKRGQDVALRCDPISGHVSLFWYQQALGQGPEFLTYFQNEAQLDKSGLPSDRFFAERPEGSVSTLKIQRTQQEDSAVYLCASSLNPNTGELFFGEGSRLTVL.

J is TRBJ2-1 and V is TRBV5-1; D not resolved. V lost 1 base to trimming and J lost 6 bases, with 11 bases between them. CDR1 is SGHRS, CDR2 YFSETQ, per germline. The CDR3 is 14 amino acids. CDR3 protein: CASSLSIPSNEQFF. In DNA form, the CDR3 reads TGCGCCAGCAGCTTGAGTATCCCGTCCAATGAGCAGTTCTTC.